Described below is a single T cell receptor beta chain sequence and its context. This CDR3 is built from 15 residues. Trimming stripped 1 base from V and 2 bases from J, with 12 bases between. Per germline, CDR1 SGHDT and CDR2 YYEEEE. The source of the sample is a study of blood T cells in healthy people across ages. Primed by a sample-barcoded 5' primer and a J-beta primer mix, a second PCR proceeded for about 7 to 11 cycles. TCRdb ran MiXCR on the 5' RACE reads and lists one entry per CDR3 protein. In the table there are about 930,000 distinct CDR3 sequences, 25% to 30% of which are singletons. Every participating donor contributed roughly 10 milliliters of peripheral blood through a draw. These data were also filed under a second study, of T cells of mothers and their children.

Material: blood. The sequence was obtained from a woman between 40 and 55 years old in good health. The chain employs TRBV5-6 and TRBJ2-5, with a possible D match to TRBD1 (5 bases). The CDR3 bases are TGTGCCAGCAGCTTGTTCGGGCAGGGACAAGAGACCCAGTACTTC. Translating it yields CASSLFGQGQETQYF.